The 16 T cell receptor beta chains below come from one sample, sequenced in a study of radiotherapy plus CTLA-4 blockade in lung cancer. Assay used: immunoSEQ multiplex PCR; TCRdb lists only in-frame clones, some missing. The repertoire has about 110,000 clones, about four fifths of them found once; the top ten carry about 3.5%. This specimen was peripheral blood, taken from a patient treated with radiotherapy plus ipilimumab. The receptors were gathered from a human donor with non-small cell lung cancer that progressed on radiotherapy plus ipilimumab. Some clones in this sample may be carry-over from other donors' samples.

The chain uses TRBV29-1 and TRBJ1-1; D gene unclear. The germline gives CDR1 SQVTM, CDR2 ANQGSEA. With 3 bases removed from V and 4 bases from J, the gap between germline ends came to 12 bases. This CDR3 is 13 amino acids long. In DNA form, the CDR3 reads TGCAGCGTTGACTTTGGCCGAGGCACTGAAGCTTTCTTT. This encodes CSVDFGRGTEAFF.

V usage is TRBV5-1 and J usage is TRBJ1-2; D is possibly TRBD1 (5 bases). V was clipped by 2 bases and J by 1 base, with 9 bases between them. This CDR3 is 14 amino acids long. Germline V gives CDR1 SGHRS, CDR2 YFSETQ. The CDR3 here is CASSFATDNYGYTF. The CDR3 DNA is TGCGCCAGCAGCTTTGCGACAGATAACTATGGCTACACCTTC. Full variable domain (remainder filled in from reference TRBV5-1 and TRBJ1-2): KAGVTQTPRYLIKTRGQQVTLSCSPISGHRSVSWYQQTPGQGLQFLFEYFSETQRNKGNFPGRFSGRQFSNSRSEMNVSTLELGDSALYLCASSFATDNYGYTFGSGTRLTVV.

V gene TRBV9 combines with J gene TRBJ2-5; TRBD2 aligns across 8 bases. Germline values: CDR1 SGDLS, CDR2 YYNGEE. CDR3 length: 14 residues. V was clipped by 3 bases and J by 1 base; unmatched bases: 2. Here the CDR3 reads CASSAGGVQETQYF. The CDR3 coding sequence is TGTGCCAGCAGCGCGGGGGGGGTCCAAGAGACCCAGTACTTC.

The chain is built from TRBV28 and TRBJ2-6; D uncertain. The CDR3 consists of 15 residues. Trimming left V 1 base short and J 0 bases short, with 4 bases between. Germline V lookup: CDR1 MDHEN, CDR2 SYDVKM. DNA for the CDR3: TGTGCCAGCAGTTTATCTTACTCTGGGGCCAACGTCCTGACTTTC. Translation gives CASSLSYSGANVLTF.

This rearrangement joins TRBV7-2 to TRBJ1-2, with D possibly matching TRBD1 (5 bases). V gave up 5 bases and J gave up 4 bases, with 5 bases separating them. Germline V lookup: CDR1 SGHTA, CDR2 FQGNSA. The CDR3 runs 11 residues. The CDR3 coding sequence is TGTGCCAGCAGCAGGGGCTATGGCTACACCTTC. This gives the protein CASSRGYGYTF.

V is TRBV5-5 and J is TRBJ1-5; D uncertain. V lost 0 bases and J lost 0, with 7 bases in between. The CDR3 runs 15 residues. Germline V gene lookup returns CDR1 SGHKS and CDR2 YYEKEE (reference sequence). CDR3 nucleotides: TGTGCCAGCAGCTTGGACAGTTATAGCAATCAGCCCCAGCATTTT. This gives the protein CASSLDSYSNQPQHF.

The chain couples TRBV5-4 to TRBJ2-7; 7 bases fit TRBD2. The CDR3 extends over 15 amino acids. Germline-derived CDR1 and CDR2 are SGHNT and YYREEE (reference sequence). The trim removed 4 bases at V and 0 bases at J, leaving 7 bases unmatched. The chain's CDR3 is CASSREVRNSYEQYF. The DNA for the CDR3 is TGTGCCAGCAGCCGGGAGGTTAGGAACTCCTACGAGCAGTACTTC.

The gene calls are TRBV7-3 and TRBJ1-6; D might be TRBD1 (6 bases). The ends were cut back, 5 bases at V and 8 bases at J, with 13 bases in the middle. Germline values: CDR1 SGHTA, CDR2 FQGTGA. CDR3 length equals 14 residues. CDR3 protein: CASSQQGFDSPLHF. CDR3 coding DNA: TGTGCCAGCAGCCAGCAGGGGTTTGATTCACCCCTCCACTTT.

V is TRBV7-6 and J is TRBJ1-1; no definite D call. The CDR3 extends over 15 amino acids. CDR1 and CDR2 (germline): SGHVS, FNYEAQ. V lost 3 bases to trimming and J lost 2 bases, with 13 bases between them. CDR3 protein: CASSFLGSVNTEAFF. The CDR3 DNA is TGTGCCAGCAGCTTTTTGGGCAGCGTAAACACTGAAGCTTTCTTT.

This chain links TRBV7-8 with TRBJ1-1; 8 bases line up with TRBD1. The germline V gene has CDR1 SGHVS and CDR2 FQNEAQ. J was trimmed by 3 bases and V by 5 bases; bases with no gene match: 5. CDR3 length: 14 amino acids. CDR3 region: CASSLQGGDTEAFF. In DNA form, the CDR3 reads TGTGCCAGCAGCCTACAGGGGGGCGACACTGAAGCTTTCTTT.

The rearrangement links TRBV30 to TRBJ1-5; D might be TRBD1 (5 bases). V was shortened by 0 bases and J by 6 bases, with 9 bases between the two germline ends. The CDR3 is 13 amino acids. Germline CDR1 and CDR2: GTSNPN and SVGIG (reference sequence). This chain's CDR3 is CAWSVAGGQPQHF. CDR3 sequence (DNA): TGTGCCTGGAGTGTAGCCGGGGGTCAGCCCCAGCATTTT.

This clone has more than one count but fewer than ten. V usage is TRBV6-1 and J usage is TRBJ2-7; D tentatively fits TRBD1 or TRBD2 (6 bases each). The CDR3 sequence is 12 residues long. Per the germline V gene, CDR1 is MNHNS and CDR2 is SASEGT. Trimming took off 4 bases at V and 9 bases at J, with 13 bases between the two ends. The CDR3 loop is CASSGGGGRQYF. CDR3 in DNA: TGTGCCAGCAGTGGGGGTGGGGGGCGGCAGTACTTC.

The chain uses TRBV5-1 and TRBJ2-5; D gene uncertain. The CDR3 contains 12 residues. Trimming stripped 2 bases from V and 1 base from J, with 3 bases between. Per germline, CDR1 SGHRS and CDR2 YFSETQ. CDR3 in amino acids: CASSFLQETQYF. CDR3 DNA sequence: TGCGCCAGCAGCTTCCTCCAAGAGACCCAGTACTTC.

This chain uses TRBV6-1 with TRBJ1-2; 7 nucleotides line up with TRBD1. CDR1 MNHNS and CDR2 SASEGT come from the germline V gene. The length of the CDR3 is 13 residues. Trimming took 6 bases from V and 2 from J; bases not matched to a gene: 3. CDR3 nucleotide sequence: TGTGCCAGCAGGACAGGGCCCAACTATGGCTACACCTTC. Protein sequence: CASRTGPNYGYTF.

The chain has TRBV29-1 and TRBJ1-2; no clear D gene. Trimming cost V 4 bases and J 3 bases, with 15 bases left between them. The germline V gene encodes CDR1 SQVTM and CDR2 ANQGSEA. The CDR3 contains 14 residues. The chain's CDR3 is CSVVPRLIDYGYTF. As DNA, the CDR3 is TGCAGCGTTGTACCACGCCTTATTGACTATGGCTACACCTTC.

The chain uses TRBV28 and TRBJ2-7; D remains ambiguous. CDR1 and CDR2 (germline): MDHEN, SYDVKM. The CDR3 totals 14 residues. Trimming left V 2 bases short and J 2 bases short, with 10 bases between. The CDR3 bases are TGTGCCAGCAGTTTAACAGCCGGAACCTACGAGCAGTACTTC. Translating gives CASSLTAGTYEQYF.